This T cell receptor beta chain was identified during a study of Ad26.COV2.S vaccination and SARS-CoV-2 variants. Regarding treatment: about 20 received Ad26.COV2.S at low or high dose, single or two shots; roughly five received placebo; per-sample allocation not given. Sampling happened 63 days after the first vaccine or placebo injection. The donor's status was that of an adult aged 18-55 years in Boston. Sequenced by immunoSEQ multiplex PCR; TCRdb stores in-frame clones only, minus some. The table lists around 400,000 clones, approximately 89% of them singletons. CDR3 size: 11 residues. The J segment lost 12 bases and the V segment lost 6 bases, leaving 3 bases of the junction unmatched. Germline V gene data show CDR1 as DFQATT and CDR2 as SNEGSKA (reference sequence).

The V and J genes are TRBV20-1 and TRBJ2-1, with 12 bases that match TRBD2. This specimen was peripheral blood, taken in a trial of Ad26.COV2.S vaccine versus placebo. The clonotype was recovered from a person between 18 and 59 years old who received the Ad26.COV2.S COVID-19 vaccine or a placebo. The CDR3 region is CSAGLAGPQFF. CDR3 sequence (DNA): TGCAGTGCAGGACTAGCGGGGCCGCAGTTCTTC.